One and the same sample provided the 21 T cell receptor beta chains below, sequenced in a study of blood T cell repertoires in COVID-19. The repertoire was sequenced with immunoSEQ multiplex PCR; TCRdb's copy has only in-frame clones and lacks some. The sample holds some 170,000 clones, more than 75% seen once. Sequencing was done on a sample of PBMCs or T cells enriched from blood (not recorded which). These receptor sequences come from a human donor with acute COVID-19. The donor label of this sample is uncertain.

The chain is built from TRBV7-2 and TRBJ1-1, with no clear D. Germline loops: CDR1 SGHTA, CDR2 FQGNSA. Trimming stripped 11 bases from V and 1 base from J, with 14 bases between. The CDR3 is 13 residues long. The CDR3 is CASTEGPNTEAFF. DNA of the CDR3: TGTGCCTCAACAGAAGGTCCGAACACTGAAGCTTTCTTT.

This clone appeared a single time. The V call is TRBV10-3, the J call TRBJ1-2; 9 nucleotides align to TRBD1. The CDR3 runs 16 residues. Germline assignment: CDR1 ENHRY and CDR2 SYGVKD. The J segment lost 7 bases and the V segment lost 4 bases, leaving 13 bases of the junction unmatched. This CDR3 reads CAISGGTGNGLGGYTF. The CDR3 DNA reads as TGTGCCATCAGTGGCGGGACAGGGAACGGTTTAGGTGGCTACACCTTC.

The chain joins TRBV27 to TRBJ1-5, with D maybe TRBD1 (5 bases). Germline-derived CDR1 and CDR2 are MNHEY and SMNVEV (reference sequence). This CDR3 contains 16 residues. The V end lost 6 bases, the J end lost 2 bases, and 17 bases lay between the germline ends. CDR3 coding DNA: TGTGCCAGCAGCCGTCTGGGGGGAACCGGCAATCAGCCCCAGCATTTT. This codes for CASSRLGGTGNQPQHF.

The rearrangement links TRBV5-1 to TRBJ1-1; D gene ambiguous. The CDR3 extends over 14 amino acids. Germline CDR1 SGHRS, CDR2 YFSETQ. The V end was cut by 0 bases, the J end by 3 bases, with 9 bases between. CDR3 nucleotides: TGCGCCAGCAGCTTGGACGGGGAGGACACTGAAGCTTTCTTT. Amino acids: CASSLDGEDTEAFF. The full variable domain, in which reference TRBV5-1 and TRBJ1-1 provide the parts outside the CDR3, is KAGVTQTPRYLIKTRGQQVTLSCSPISGHRSVSWYQQTPGQGLQFLFEYFSETQRNKGNFPGRFSGRQFSNSRSEMNVSTLELGDSALYLCASSLDGEDTEAFFGQGTRLTVV.

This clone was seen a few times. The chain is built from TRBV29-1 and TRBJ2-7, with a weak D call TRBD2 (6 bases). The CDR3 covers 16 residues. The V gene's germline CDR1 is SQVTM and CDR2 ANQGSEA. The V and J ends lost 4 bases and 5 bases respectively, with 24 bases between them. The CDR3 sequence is CSVGNSAGPTWDEQYF. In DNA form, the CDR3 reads TGCAGCGTTGGGAATTCGGCGGGACCTACCTGGGACGAGCAGTACTTC.

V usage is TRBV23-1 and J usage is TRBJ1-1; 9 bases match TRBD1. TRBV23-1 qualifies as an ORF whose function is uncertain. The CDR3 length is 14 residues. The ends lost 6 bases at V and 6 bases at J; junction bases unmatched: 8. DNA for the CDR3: TGCGCCAGCAGCGGGGACAGGGTGGGGCCTGAAGCTTTCTTT. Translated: CASSGDRVGPEAFF.

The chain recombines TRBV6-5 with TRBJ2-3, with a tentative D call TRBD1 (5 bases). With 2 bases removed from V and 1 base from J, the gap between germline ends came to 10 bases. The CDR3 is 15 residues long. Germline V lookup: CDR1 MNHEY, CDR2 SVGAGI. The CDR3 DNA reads TGTGCCAGCAGTTACAGGGGTGGGGGCACAGATACGCAGTATTTT. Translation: CASSYRGGGTDTQYF.

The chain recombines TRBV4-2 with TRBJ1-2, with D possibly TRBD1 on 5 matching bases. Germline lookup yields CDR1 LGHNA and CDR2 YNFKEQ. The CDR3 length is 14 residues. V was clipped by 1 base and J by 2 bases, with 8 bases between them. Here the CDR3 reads CASSQGDSNYGYTF. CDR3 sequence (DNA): TGTGCCAGCAGCCAAGGGGACTCCAACTATGGCTACACCTTC.

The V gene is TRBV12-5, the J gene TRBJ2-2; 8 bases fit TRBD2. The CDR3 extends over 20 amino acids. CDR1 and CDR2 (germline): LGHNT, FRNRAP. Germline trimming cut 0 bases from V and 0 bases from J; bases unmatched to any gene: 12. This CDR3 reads CASGLVRFGRGGSNTGELFF. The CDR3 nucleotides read TGTGCTAGTGGTTTGGTACGGTTCGGGAGGGGGGGGTCGAACACCGGGGAGCTGTTTTTT.

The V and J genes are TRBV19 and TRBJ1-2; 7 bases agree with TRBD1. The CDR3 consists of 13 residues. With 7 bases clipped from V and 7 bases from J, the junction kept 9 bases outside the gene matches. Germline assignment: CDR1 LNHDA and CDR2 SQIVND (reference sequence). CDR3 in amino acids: CASTPTGAGGYTF. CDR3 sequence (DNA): TGTGCCAGTACCCCCACAGGGGCGGGTGGCTACACCTTC. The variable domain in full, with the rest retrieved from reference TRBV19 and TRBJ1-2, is DGGITQSPKYLFRKEGQNVTLSCEQNLNHDAMYWYRQDPGQGLRLIYYSQIVNDFQKGDIAEGYSVSREKKESFPLTVTSAQKNPTAFYLCASTPTGAGGYTFGSGTRLTVV.

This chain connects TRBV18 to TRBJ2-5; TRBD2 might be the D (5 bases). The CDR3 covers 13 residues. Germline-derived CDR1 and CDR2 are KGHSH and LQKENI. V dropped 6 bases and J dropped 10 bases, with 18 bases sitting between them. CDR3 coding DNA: TGTGCCAGCTCCCCGGACTCCTCCGATGGCCAGTACTTC. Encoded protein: CASSPDSSDGQYF.

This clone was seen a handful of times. The CDR3 reads CASSQEIQRGLYEQYF. CDR3 DNA: TGTGCCAGCAGCCAAGAAATACAGCGGGGACTCTACGAGCAGTACTTC. The chain joins TRBV14 to TRBJ2-7; the match to TRBD2 covers 7 bases. V was clipped by 0 bases and J by 3 bases; unmatched bases: 8. The length of the CDR3 is 16 residues. CDR1 is SGHDN and CDR2 is FVKESK in the germline V gene.

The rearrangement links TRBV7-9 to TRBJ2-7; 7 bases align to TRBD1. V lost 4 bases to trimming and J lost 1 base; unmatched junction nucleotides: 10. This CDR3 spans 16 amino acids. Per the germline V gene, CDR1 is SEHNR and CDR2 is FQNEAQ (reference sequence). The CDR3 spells CASSSLLTGRSYEQYF. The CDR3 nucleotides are TGTGCCAGCAGCTCCCTCCTGACAGGGAGATCCTACGAGCAGTACTTC.

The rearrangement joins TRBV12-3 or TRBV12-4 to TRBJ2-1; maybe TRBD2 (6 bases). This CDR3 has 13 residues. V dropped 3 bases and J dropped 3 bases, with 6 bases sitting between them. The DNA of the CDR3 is TGTGCCAGCAGTTTGACTAGCTACAATGAGCAGTTCTTC. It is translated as CASSLTSYNEQFF.

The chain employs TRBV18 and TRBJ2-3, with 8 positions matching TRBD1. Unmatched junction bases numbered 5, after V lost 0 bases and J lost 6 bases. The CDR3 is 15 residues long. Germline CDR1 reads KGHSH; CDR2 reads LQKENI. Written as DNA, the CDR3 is TGTGCCAGCTCACCACCCGTCAGGGGGCGGGATACGCAGTATTTT. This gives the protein CASSPPVRGRDTQYF.

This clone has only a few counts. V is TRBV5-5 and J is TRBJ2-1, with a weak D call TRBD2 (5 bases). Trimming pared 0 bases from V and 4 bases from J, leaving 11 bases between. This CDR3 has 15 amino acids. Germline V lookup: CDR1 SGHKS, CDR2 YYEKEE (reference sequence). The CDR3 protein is CASSLADYLYNEQFF. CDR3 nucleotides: TGTGCCAGCAGCTTGGCTGACTACCTTTACAATGAGCAGTTCTTC.

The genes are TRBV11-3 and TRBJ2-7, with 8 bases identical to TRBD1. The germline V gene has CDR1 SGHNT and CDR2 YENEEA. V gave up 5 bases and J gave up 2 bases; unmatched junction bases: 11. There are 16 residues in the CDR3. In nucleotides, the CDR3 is TGTGCCAGCAGCCGTGAGGGGACAGGCAAAACCTACGAGCAGTACTTC. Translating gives CASSREGTGKTYEQYF.

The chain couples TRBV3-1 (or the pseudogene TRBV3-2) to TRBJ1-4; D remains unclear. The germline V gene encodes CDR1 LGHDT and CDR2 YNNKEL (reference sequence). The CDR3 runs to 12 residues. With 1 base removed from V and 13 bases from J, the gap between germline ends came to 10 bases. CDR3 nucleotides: TGTGCCAGCAGCCAAGCCGACCGGGGACTGTTTTTT. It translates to CASSQADRGLFF.

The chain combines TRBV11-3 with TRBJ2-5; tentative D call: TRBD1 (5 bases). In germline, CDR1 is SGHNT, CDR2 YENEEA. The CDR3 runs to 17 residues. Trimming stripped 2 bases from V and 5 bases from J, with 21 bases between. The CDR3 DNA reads TGTGCCAGCAGCTTAAGAAGTGTAGGGGCGCAAGGGGAGACCCAGTACTTC. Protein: CASSLRSVGAQGETQYF. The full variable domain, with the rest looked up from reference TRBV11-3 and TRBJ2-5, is EAGVVQSPRYKIIEKKQPVAFWCNPISGHNTLYWYLQNLGQGPELLIRYENEEAVDDSQLPKDRFSAERLKGVDSTLKIQPAELGDSAVYLCASSLRSVGAQGETQYFGPGTRLLVL.

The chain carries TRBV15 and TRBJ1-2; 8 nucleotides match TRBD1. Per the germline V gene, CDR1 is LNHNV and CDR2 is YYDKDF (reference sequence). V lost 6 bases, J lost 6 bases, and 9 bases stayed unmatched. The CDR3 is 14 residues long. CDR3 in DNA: TGTGCCACCAGACAGGCAGGGGGCCAAAATGGCTACACCTTC. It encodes CATRQAGGQNGYTF.

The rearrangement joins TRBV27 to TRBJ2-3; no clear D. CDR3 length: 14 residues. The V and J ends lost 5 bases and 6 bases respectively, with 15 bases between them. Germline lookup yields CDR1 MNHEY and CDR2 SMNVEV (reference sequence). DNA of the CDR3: TGTGCCAGCAGTCCCAGCCCGGCGGCCGATACGCAGTATTTT. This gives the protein CASSPSPAADTQYF.